The rows below give T cell receptor beta chains drawn from one sample of a study of blood T cells in healthy people across ages. TCRdb called the 5' RACE reads again in MiXCR, with one record for every CDR3 protein. The sample lists 550,000 to 750,000 distinct CDR3 sequences, 20% to 25% occurring once. Material: blood. Receptors were obtained from a man in his sixties or seventies in good health. CDR3s include the opening cysteine and the closing phenylalanine or tryptophan. The order of the fields is D gene, J gene, V gene, clone size, CDR3 protein, CDR3 DNA. The D gene is left open where the match is weak. Part of the rows lack a size; the others show once, few, many or a class for expanded clones.

TRBD1 TRBJ2-1 TRBV10-1 few CAGGQGNNEQFF TGCGCCGGGGGACAGGGTAATAATGAGCAGTTCTTC
TRBD2 TRBJ2-1 TRBV7-8 few CASSPLSGTSGKSRQFF TGTGCCAGCAGCCCCCTATCCGGGACTAGCGGGAAATCTCGGCAGTTCTTC
TRBD2 TRBJ2-5 TRBV4-1 . CASSQRTSGSGETQYF TGCGCCAGCAGCCAACGGACTAGCGGGAGTGGGGAGACCCAGTACTTC
TRBD2 TRBJ2-1 TRBV12-3/TRBV12-4 few CASSSSGIGGQFF TGTGCCAGCAGTTCGAGCGGGATTGGGGGGCAGTTCTTC
. TRBJ2-3 TRBV2 . CASSDFLADTQYF TGTGCCAGCAGTGATTTCTTGGCAGATACGCAGTATTTT
TRBD2 TRBJ2-5 TRBV3-1 . CASSQGQAGTQETQYF TGTGCCAGCAGCCAAGGACAAGCGGGAACCCAAGAGACCCAGTACTTC
. TRBJ1-4 TRBV6-5 few CASSYTGTINEKLFF TGTGCCAGCAGTTACACCGGGACAATAAATGAAAAACTGTTTTTT
. TRBJ2-7 TRBV4-3 few CASSQGQLYEQYF TGCGCCAGCAGCCAGGGTCAACTCTACGAGCAGTACTTC
. TRBJ2-7 TRBV4-1 few CASSQDQWLNRYYEQYF TGCGCCAGCAGCCAAGACCAGTGGCTGAATCGGTACTACGAGCAGTACTTC
TRBD2 TRBJ2-3 TRBV20-1 . CSARGTSGTTDTQYF TGCAGTGCTAGGGGGACTAGCGGGACAACAGATACGCAGTATTTT
. TRBJ2-7 TRBV7-9 . CARSPAVGSYEQYF TGTGCCCGCAGCCCCGCGGTTGGGTCCTACGAGCAGTACTTC
. TRBJ1-1 TRBV20-1 few CSAQGHSNTEAFF TGCAGTGCCCAGGGACACTCGAACACTGAAGCTTTCTTT
. TRBJ2-5 TRBV15 . CATSRGLQETQYF TGTGCCACCAGCAGAGGACTGCAAGAGACCCAGTACTTC
. TRBJ1-4 TRBV7-9 . CASTLTGKEKLCF TGTGCCAGCACCTTAACAGGGAAGGAAAAACTGTGTTTT
TRBD2 TRBJ2-7 TRBV6-5 many CASSSLAGGAYEQYF TGTGCCAGCAGTTCTTTAGCGGGAGGGGCCTACGAGCAGTACTTC
. TRBJ2-2 TRBV29-1 many CSVGSGVNTGELFF TGCAGCGTTGGGTCGGGGGTGAACACCGGGGAGCTGTTTTTT
TRBD2 TRBJ2-1 TRBV12-3/TRBV12-4 few CASSFTGLAGGGSYNEQFF TGTGCCAGCAGTTTCACGGGACTAGCGGGAGGAGGCTCCTACAATGAGCAGTTCTTC
TRBD1 TRBJ2-3 TRBV5-5 few CASSRQGLDTDTQYF TGTGCCAGCAGCCGACAGGGTTTGGACACAGATACGCAGTATTTT
. TRBJ2-3 TRBV20-1 . CSAPKSSTDTQYF TGCAGTGCTCCGAAGTCTAGCACAGATACGCAGTATTTT
. TRBJ2-4 TRBV6-6 . CASSYTDLGHIQYF TGTGCCAGCAGTTACACGGACTTGGGCCACATTCAGTACTTC
. TRBJ2-1 TRBV7-9 . CASGTSLDEQFF TGTGCCAGTGGGACTTCCCTCGATGAGCAGTTCTTC
TRBD1 TRBJ2-7 TRBV24-1 . CATSDTPGQSSYEQYF TGTGCCACCAGTGATACACCGGGACAGAGCTCCTACGAGCAGTACTTC
TRBD1 TRBJ2-5 TRBV20-1 few CSAPRDRWYQETQYF TGCAGTGCGCCCCGGGACAGATGGTACCAAGAGACCCAGTACTTC
TRBD2 TRBJ2-7 TRBV5-1 many CASSSTSGVYEQYF TGCGCCAGCAGCTCGACTAGCGGGGTCTACGAGCAGTACTTC
. TRBJ2-3 TRBV10-3 . CAISDPQGRPTDTQYF TGTGCCATCAGTGACCCTCAGGGGAGACCCACAGATACGCAGTATTTT
TRBD2 TRBJ2-1 TRBV4-3 many CASSQDFRTRNNEQFF TGCGCCAGCAGCCAAGATTTCAGGACTAGGAACAATGAGCAGTTCTTC
. TRBJ2-7 TRBV4-3 . CASSQGVDGTYEQYF TGCGCCAGCAGCCAAGGGGTAGACGGAACCTACGAGCAGTACTTC
TRBD2 TRBJ2-3 TRBV3-1 few CASSPSSRGRWADTQYF TGTGCCAGCAGCCCTTCTTCTCGCGGGAGGTGGGCAGATACGCAGTATTTT
TRBD1 TRBJ2-3 TRBV27 . CASSSTGKGDTQYF TGTGCCAGCAGTTCGACAGGGAAGGGAGATACGCAGTATTTT
. TRBJ2-7 TRBV6-5 . CASKPSWGDSYEQYF TGTGCCAGCAAGCCTTCTTGGGGCGACTCCTACGAGCAGTACTTC
TRBD2 TRBJ2-5 TRBV6-6 few CASSPTGLAGGETQYF TGTGCCAGCAGTCCAACGGGACTAGCGGGGGGGGAGACCCAGTACTTC